The clone carrying this TCR beta chain was detected once. The antigen is unknown. The sample comes from a study of CD8 T cells in Susac syndrome. A quantity of roughly 0.5 to 1 ug RNA underwent reverse transcription using random hexamers. TCRdb recomputed calls from the immunoSEQ multiplex PCR reads with MiXCR, one row per CDR3 protein. The table includes some 450,000 distinct CDR3 sequences, approximately 85% detected once. Findings and caveats of the study: TCR sequencing and HLA analysis covered a relatively small number of individuals.

Sequencing used CD8+ T cells from PBMCs. The receptor was derived from a human donor with multiple sclerosis.

CDR3 sequence (DNA): TGTGCCAGCAGAGACGGGACAGGGCTTAATTCACCCCTCCACTTT. It yields the protein CASRDGTGLNSPLHF. V gene TRBV27 combines with J gene TRBJ1-6; TRBD1 matches at 9 bases. After removal of 6 bases from V and 6 bases from J, the junction contained 6 bases not matched to a gene. This CDR3 region has 15 residues. From germline, CDR1 is MNHEY and CDR2 SMNVEV (reference sequence).